Following are 30 T cell receptor beta chains from one sample sequenced in a study of CD8+ T cells in alopecia areata. In each case, RNA was isolated and then reverse transcribed into cDNA as the sequencing template. Sequencing was performed with immunoSEQ multiplex PCR; in TCRdb, only in-frame clones are kept and a portion is missing. The sample has around 100,000 clones, roughly half seen once. Sequences were obtained from CD4+ T cells sorted from blood. All receptors derive from a human donor in good health.

This clone was counted between two and nine times. J is TRBJ2-7 and V is TRBV5-6; 11 positions agree with TRBD2. V shed 0 bases, J shed 2 bases, and the junction held 7 bases outside the gene matches. The germline gives CDR1 SGHDT, CDR2 YYEEEE. The CDR3 has 17 amino acids. Here the CDR3 DNA reads TGTGCCAGCAGCTTGGCTAGCGGGGGGCCCTCAGCCTACGAGCAGTACTTC. Translating it yields CASSLASGGPSAYEQYF. Based on the CDR3 plus reference TRBV5-6 and TRBJ2-7, the full variable domain is DAGVTQSPTHLIKTRGQQVTLRCSPKSGHDTVSWYQQALGQGPQFIFQYYEEEERQRGNFPDRFSGHQFPNYSSELNVNALLLGDSALYLCASSLASGGPSAYEQYFGPGTRLTVT.

A single count supports this clone. The V call is TRBV5-1, the J call TRBJ2-1; D call uncertain. V lost 0 bases and J 5 bases, leaving 6 bases between the germline ends. The CDR3 runs 13 residues. Germline V gene sequence: CDR1 SGHRS, CDR2 YFSETQ. The CDR3 is CASSLVVNNEQFF. The CDR3 DNA is TGCGCCAGCAGCTTGGTGGTGAACAATGAGCAGTTCTTC.

Only one count was recorded for this clone. The V call is TRBV5-1, the J call TRBJ1-1; D perhaps matches TRBD1 (5 bases). V was clipped by 3 bases and J by 1 base, with 13 bases between them. Germline CDR1 and CDR2: SGHRS and YFSETQ. This CDR3 spans 15 amino acids. This CDR3 reads CASSSRGSANTEAFF. For the CDR3, the DNA is TGCGCCAGCAGCTCGCGGGGGTCGGCGAACACTGAAGCTTTCTTT.

The rearrangement uses TRBV29-1 and TRBJ1-5; 10 nucleotides line up with TRBD1. J gave up 7 bases and V 3 bases, and 3 bases lay outside the gene matches. CDR3 length equals 13 residues. Germline V gives CDR1 SQVTM, CDR2 ANQGSEA. In DNA, the CDR3 is TGCAGCGTTGAGAGGGACAGGGGACAGCCCCAGCATTTT. Its protein product is CSVERDRGQPQHF.

V is TRBV6-1 and J is TRBJ1-2, with a tentative D call TRBD1 (6 bases). V dropped 5 bases and J dropped 1 base, with 17 bases sitting between them. CDR1 is MNHNS, CDR2 SASEGT, per germline. This CDR3 has 16 amino acids. The CDR3 DNA follows: TGTGCCAGCAGTAAAGGACAGCAGGTTGATAACTATGGCTACACCTTC. Amino acid sequence: CASSKGQQVDNYGYTF.

CDR3 sequence: CASNRGETQYF. The CDR3 DNA reads TGCGCCAGCAACAGGGGAGAGACCCAGTACTTC. The chain combines TRBV5-1 with TRBJ2-5, with 7 bases that match TRBD1. The CDR3 sequence is 11 residues long. The germline CDR1 and CDR2 sequences are SGHRS and YFSETQ. Trimming removed 6 bases from V and 4 bases from J; junction bases left unmatched: 0.

J is TRBJ2-2 and V is TRBV11-2; D might be TRBD1 or TRBD2, each matching 6 bases. This CDR3 spans 14 amino acids. The germline V gene has CDR1 SGHAT and CDR2 FQNNGV. Trimming shortened V by 7 bases and J by 3 bases, and 12 bases separated the two germline ends. CDR3 nucleotides: TGTGCCAGCACGGGGGCCAGAGACACCGGGGAGCTGTTTTTT. As protein: CASTGARDTGELFF. Looking up the rest from reference TRBV11-2 and TRBJ2-2 gives the full variable domain: EAGVAQSPRYKIIEKRQSVAFWCNPISGHATLYWYQQILGQGPKLLIQFQNNGVVDDSQLPKDRFSAERLKGVDSTLKIQPAKLEDSAVYLCASTGARDTGELFFGEGSRLTVL.

The rearrangement uses TRBV2 and TRBJ2-3; 7 positions agree with TRBD1. The CDR3 consists of 14 residues. The V gene end was trimmed by 8 bases and the J gene end by 4 bases; junction bases not matched to a gene: 9. Germline CDR1 and CDR2: SNHLY and FYNNEI. As DNA, the CDR3 is TGTGCCAGCTCGTGGGACAGTAGCGCAGATACGCAGTATTTT. Translation gives CASSWDSSADTQYF.

This clone was detected only once. The gene calls are TRBV7-2 and TRBJ2-5; 13 bases match TRBD2. The V segment lost 5 bases and the J segment 2 bases; nucleotides outside the gene matches: 5. This CDR3 region has 16 residues. Germline V gives CDR1 SGHTA, CDR2 FQGNSA. The CDR3 sequence: CASSIVLAGGQETQYF. CDR3 nucleotides: TGTGCCAGCAGCATCGTACTAGCGGGGGGGCAAGAGACCCAGTACTTC.

This clone turned up a few times. The J gene is TRBJ1-4, the V gene TRBV29-1; D is possibly TRBD1 (5 bases). CDR3 length: 12 residues. V was clipped by 6 bases and J by 8 bases, with 13 bases between them. The germline gives CDR1 SQVTM, CDR2 ANQGSEA. As DNA, the CDR3 is TGCAGCGTGGGGCTGACGGTAGAAAAACTGTTTTTT. It is translated as CSVGLTVEKLFF. Full variable domain (remainder filled in from reference TRBV29-1 and TRBJ1-4): SAVISQKPSRDICQRGTSLTIQCQVDSQVTMMFWYRQQPGQSLTLIATANQGSEATYESGFVIDKFPISRPNLTFSTLTVSNMSPEDSSIYLCSVGLTVEKLFFGSGTQLSVL.

The V gene is TRBV4-1, the J gene TRBJ2-7; 7 nucleotides line up with TRBD1. The CDR3 contains 14 residues. CDR1 and CDR2 from the germline V gene are MGHRA and YSYEKL. J gave up 5 bases and V 4 bases, and 8 bases lay outside the gene matches. The CDR3, as DNA: TGCGCCAGCAGCCGCGGACAGGTTAGCGACGAGCAGTACTTC. As protein: CASSRGQVSDEQYF.

V usage is TRBV25-1 and J usage is TRBJ1-5; 8 bases agree with TRBD1. The CDR3 length is 15 residues. J lost 3 bases, V lost 8 bases, and 9 bases had no gene match. Germline CDR1 MGHDK, CDR2 SYGVNS. The CDR3 reads CASQAGTGDNQPQHF. CDR3 bases: TGTGCCAGCCAAGCTGGGACAGGTGACAATCAGCCCCAGCATTTT.

The V call is TRBV7-2, the J call TRBJ2-7; 8 nucleotides line up with TRBD2. From germline, CDR1 is SGHTA and CDR2 FQGNSA. This CDR3 contains 15 residues. V shed 9 bases and J 3 bases; nucleotides not matched to a gene: 13. DNA of the CDR3: TGTGCCAGTACCGGGGGGGACGTGGAAAGCTACGAGCAGTACTTC. It encodes CASTGGDVESYEQYF.

The rearrangement joins TRBV2 to TRBJ2-5; D remains unclear. Trimming shortened V by 6 bases and J by 4 bases, and 9 bases separated the two germline ends. Germline V CDR1 and CDR2: SNHLY, FYNNEI. The CDR3 is made up of 12 amino acids. CDR3 nucleotide sequence: TGTGCCAGCAGCTACGCCCTAGAGACCCAGTACTTC. As protein: CASSYALETQYF. Drawing the rest from reference TRBV2 and TRBJ2-5, the complete variable domain is EPEVTQTPSHQVTQMGQEVILRCVPISNHLYFYWYRQILGQKVEFLVSFYNNEISEKSEIFDDQFSVERPDGSNFTLKIRSTKLEDSAMYFCASSYALETQYFGPGTRLLVL.

The chain links TRBV23-1 to TRBJ2-2, with D uncertain. TRBV23-1 qualifies as an ORF whose function is uncertain. V gave up 2 bases and J gave up 0 bases, with 13 bases separating them. This CDR3 has 17 residues. The CDR3 reads CASSQEWHPANTGELFF. The DNA of the CDR3 is TGCGCCAGCAGTCAAGAATGGCACCCCGCGAACACCGGGGAGCTGTTTTTT.

This clone was counted only a few times. V is TRBV5-1 and J is TRBJ2-1; 10 bases agree with TRBD2. J was trimmed by 5 bases and V by 4 bases; bases with no gene match: 6. This CDR3 spans 15 amino acids. From germline, CDR1 is SGHRS and CDR2 YFSETQ. The CDR3 loop is CASSELAGGDNEQFF. In DNA, the CDR3 is TGCGCCAGCAGCGAATTAGCGGGGGGCGACAATGAGCAGTTCTTC.

V is TRBV4-1 and J is TRBJ1-1; weak D call: TRBD1 (6 bases). Germline V lookup: CDR1 MGHRA, CDR2 YSYEKL. The length of the CDR3 is 17 residues. V gave up 4 bases and J gave up 1 base, with 19 bases separating them. CDR3 coding DNA: TGCGCCAGCAGCCGGAGGGACCAGGGGTACGGGAACACTGAAGCTTTCTTT. Translated: CASSRRDQGYGNTEAFF.

Note on this clone: One end of the junction does not line up with germline, which may come from a read error. This chain joins TRBV5-1 and TRBJ2-5; 7 bases are a match to TRBD1. CDR1 and CDR2 (germline): SGHRS, YFSETQ. The CDR3 has 13 residues. Here the CDR3 DNA reads TGCGCCAGCAGATCTGAAACACGGGACAGTTGGCACTTC. Amino acid sequence: CASRSETRDSWHF.

This clone has more than one count but fewer than ten. This sequence joins TRBV5-1 and TRBJ2-5; D uncertain. Germline assignment: CDR1 SGHRS and CDR2 YFSETQ. This CDR3 comprises 14 residues. V lost 0 bases to trimming and J lost 5 bases, with 11 bases between them. CDR3 in DNA: TGCGCCAGCAGCTTGGACGGGCGGCAGGAGACCCAGTACTTC. This sequence encodes CASSLDGRQETQYF.

V gene TRBV28 combines with J gene TRBJ2-6; D is perhaps TRBD2 (7 bases). The germline V and J ends were trimmed by 3 bases and 4 bases, with 13 bases remaining between them. Germline CDR1 reads MDHEN; CDR2 reads SYDVKM. The CDR3 totals 16 residues. The CDR3 DNA reads as TGTGCCAGCAGTTTTATCGGGGGGCGAGGGGCCAACGTCCTGACTTTC. This gives the protein CASSFIGGRGANVLTF.

The rearrangement links TRBV30 to TRBJ2-5; possibly TRBD2 for D (7 bases). CDR3 size: 15 residues. Germline lookup yields CDR1 GTSNPN and CDR2 SVGIG (reference sequence). V lost 5 bases and J 2 bases, leaving 18 bases between the germline ends. This chain's CDR3 is CAWAFQGRVQETQYF. CDR3 bases: TGTGCCTGGGCTTTCCAGGGGAGGGTTCAAGAGACCCAGTACTTC.

The rearrangement uses TRBV23-1 and TRBJ2-7; D is tentatively TRBD1 or TRBD2 (5 bases each). TRBV23-1 carries the ORF label, with uncertain function. The ends were cut back, 6 bases at V and 3 bases at J, with 18 bases in the middle. This CDR3 spans 15 amino acids. CDR3 coding DNA: TGCGCCAGCAGCGGGACCAGGACGGAGAGCTACGAGCAGTACTTC. Residues: CASSGTRTESYEQYF.

This clone was found once. Written as DNA, the CDR3 is TGTGCCAGCAGCTTAGGGACAGTGAACACCGGGGAGCTGTTTTTT. Its protein is CASSLGTVNTGELFF. The chain employs TRBV13 and TRBJ2-2; tentative D call: TRBD1 (5 bases). From germline, CDR1 is PRHDT and CDR2 FYEKMQ (reference sequence). With 0 bases removed from V and 1 base from J, the gap between germline ends came to 6 bases. The CDR3 has 15 amino acids.

This sequence joins TRBV9 and TRBJ2-3; 10 bases are shared with TRBD2. The germline CDR1 and CDR2 sequences are SGDLS and YYNGEE. CDR3 length: 15 residues. V gave up 2 bases and J gave up 5 bases; unmatched junction bases: 5. The CDR3 protein is CASSVQRGGIDTQYF. In DNA form, the CDR3 reads TGTGCCAGCAGCGTCCAGCGGGGGGGCATAGATACGCAGTATTTT. Full variable domain (outside the CDR3, taken from reference TRBV9 and TRBJ2-3): DSGVTQTPKHLITATGQRVTLRCSPRSGDLSVYWYQQSLDQGLQFLIQYYNGEERAKGNILERFSAQQFPDLHSELNLSSLELGDSALYFCASSVQRGGIDTQYFGPGTRLTVL.

This chain connects TRBV25-1 to TRBJ2-5; 11 bases fit TRBD2. Germline V lookup: CDR1 MGHDK, CDR2 SYGVNS. J was trimmed by 4 bases and V by 4 bases; bases with no gene match: 8. The CDR3 sequence is 16 residues long. The CDR3 region has the DNA TGTGCCAGCAGTGGTAAACTAGCGGGGGATTCAGAGACCCAGTACTTC. It codes for CASSGKLAGDSETQYF. Full variable domain (remainder filled in from reference TRBV25-1 and TRBJ2-5): EADIYQTPRYLVIGTGKKITLECSQTMGHDKMYWYQQDPGMELHLIHYSYGVNSTEKGDLSSESTVSRIRTEHFPLTLESARPSHTSQYLCASSGKLAGDSETQYFGPGTRLLVL.

The rearrangement links TRBV29-1 to TRBJ1-2; 7 bases align to TRBD1. The CDR3 has 12 residues. V trimming: 4 bases; J trimming: 4 bases; junction bases outside the gene matches: 3. Germline CDR1 SQVTM, CDR2 ANQGSEA. The DNA of the CDR3 is TGCAGCGTTGGCAGGGACAGCTATGGCTACACCTTC. This sequence encodes CSVGRDSYGYTF. The variable domain in full, completed from reference TRBV29-1 and TRBJ1-2, reads SAVISQKPSRDICQRGTSLTIQCQVDSQVTMMFWYRQQPGQSLTLIATANQGSEATYESGFVIDKFPISRPNLTFSTLTVSNMSPEDSSIYLCSVGRDSYGYTFGSGTRLTVV.

This chain links TRBV2 with TRBJ2-5, with a tentative D call TRBD1 (6 bases). The CDR3 sequence is 17 residues long. Trimming took off 1 base at V and 0 bases at J, with 15 bases between the two ends. Germline V gene data show CDR1 as SNHLY and CDR2 as FYNNEI. CDR3 loop: CASSEDRVPMYQETQYF. The CDR3, as DNA: TGTGCCAGCAGTGAAGACAGGGTACCGATGTACCAAGAGACCCAGTACTTC.

This clone was observed a few times. This chain connects TRBV28 to TRBJ2-7, with D hard to call. Looked up from germline, CDR1 is MDHEN and CDR2 is SYDVKM. Trimming stripped 5 bases from V and 4 bases from J, with 9 bases between. The CDR3 is 12 residues long. The CDR3 sequence: CASSITRYEQYF. CDR3 DNA: TGTGCCAGCAGTATAACAAGATACGAGCAGTACTTC. Based on the CDR3 plus reference TRBV28 and TRBJ2-7, the full variable domain is DVKVTQSSRYLVKRTGEKVFLECVQDMDHENMFWYRQDPGLGLRLIYFSYDVKMKEKGDIPEGYSVSREKKERFSLILESASTNQTSMYLCASSITRYEQYFGPGTRLTVT.

The rearrangement uses TRBV5-1 and TRBJ2-1; D gene uncertain. Deletions cut 3 bases from V and 7 bases from J, with 14 bases between. There are 14 residues in the CDR3. Per germline, CDR1 SGHRS and CDR2 YFSETQ. The CDR3 DNA sequence: TGCGCCAGCAGCTCCGGTTGGGCATTGAATGAGCAGTTCTTC. Its protein is CASSSGWALNEQFF.

The chain links TRBV6-5 to TRBJ2-3, with a possible D match to TRBD1 (6 bases). The germline V gene encodes CDR1 MNHEY and CDR2 SVGAGI. The CDR3 runs to 13 residues. Between the trimmed V and J ends, which lost 7 bases and 1 base, there was a span of 9 bases. The CDR3 loop is CASTPGGTDTQYF. The CDR3 DNA follows: TGTGCCAGCACCCCAGGGGGCACAGATACGCAGTATTTT.